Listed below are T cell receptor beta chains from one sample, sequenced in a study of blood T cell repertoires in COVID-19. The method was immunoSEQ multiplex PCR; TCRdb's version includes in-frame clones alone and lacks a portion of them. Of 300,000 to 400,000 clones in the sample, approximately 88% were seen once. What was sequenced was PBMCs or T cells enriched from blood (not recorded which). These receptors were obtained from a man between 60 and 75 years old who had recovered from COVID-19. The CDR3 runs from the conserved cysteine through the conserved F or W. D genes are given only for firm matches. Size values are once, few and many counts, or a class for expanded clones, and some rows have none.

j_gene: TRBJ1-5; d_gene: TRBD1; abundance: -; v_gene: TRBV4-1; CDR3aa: CASSQGQGNRNQPQHF; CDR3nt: TGCGCCAGCAGCCAAGGACAGGGGAATCGCAATCAGCCCCAGCATTTT
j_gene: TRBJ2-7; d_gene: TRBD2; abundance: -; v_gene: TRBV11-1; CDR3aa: CASSGRLAGDHEQYF; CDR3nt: TGTGCCAGCAGCGGCCGCTTGGCGGGAGATCACGAGCAGTACTTC
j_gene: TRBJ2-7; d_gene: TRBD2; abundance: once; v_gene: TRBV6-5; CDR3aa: CASRRGTVQFSEQYF; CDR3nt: TGTGCCAGCAGGCGGGGGACGGTCCAATTCTCCGAGCAGTACTTC
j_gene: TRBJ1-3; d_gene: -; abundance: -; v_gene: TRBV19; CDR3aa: CASSRDPGHLSGNTIYF; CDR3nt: TGTGCCAGTAGCCGAGACCCGGGACACCTCTCTGGAAACACCATATATTTT
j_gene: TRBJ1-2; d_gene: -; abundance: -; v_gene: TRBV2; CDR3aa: CASRQLNYGYTF; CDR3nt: TGTGCCAGCAGACAGCTTAACTATGGCTACACCTTC
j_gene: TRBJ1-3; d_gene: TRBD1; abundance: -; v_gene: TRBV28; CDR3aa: CASSFSGTGVRNTIYF; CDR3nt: TGTGCCAGCAGTTTCTCCGGGACAGGGGTTCGAAACACCATATATTTT
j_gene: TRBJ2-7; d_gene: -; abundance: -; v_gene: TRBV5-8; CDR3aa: CASKRTQSSYEQYF; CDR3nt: TGTGCCAGCAAGCGGACGCAAAGCTCCTACGAGCAGTACTTC
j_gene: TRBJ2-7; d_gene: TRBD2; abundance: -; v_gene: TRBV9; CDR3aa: CASSPGDYNEQYF; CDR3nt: TGTGCCAGCAGCCCGGGGGACTATAACGAGCAGTACTTC
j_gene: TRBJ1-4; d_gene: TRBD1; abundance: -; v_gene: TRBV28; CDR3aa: CASSWTGANEKLFF; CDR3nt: TGTGCCAGCAGTTGGACAGGGGCAAATGAAAAACTGTTTTTT
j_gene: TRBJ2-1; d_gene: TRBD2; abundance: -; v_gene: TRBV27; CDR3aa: CASSSPGRGGNEQFF; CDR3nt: TGTGCCAGCAGTTCCCCCGGGAGGGGAGGGAATGAGCAGTTCTTC
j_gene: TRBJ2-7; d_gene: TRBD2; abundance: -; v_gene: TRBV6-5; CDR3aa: CASRPGGRAYEQYF; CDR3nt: TGTGCCAGCAGGCCGGGAGGGAGGGCCTACGAGCAGTACTTC
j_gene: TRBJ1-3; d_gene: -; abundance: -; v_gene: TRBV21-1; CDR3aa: CASSKSSFQGTIRTGNTIYF; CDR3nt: TGTGCCAGCAGCAAGTCATCTTTTCAGGGGACCATTAGAACTGGAAACACCATATATTTT
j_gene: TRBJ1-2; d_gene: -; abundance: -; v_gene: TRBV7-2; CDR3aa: CASSFRESSEGYTF; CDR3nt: TGTGCCAGCAGCTTCAGGGAAAGTAGTGAAGGCTACACCTTC
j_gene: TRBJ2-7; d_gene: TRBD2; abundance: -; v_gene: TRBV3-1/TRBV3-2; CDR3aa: CASSQSGEGRIYYEQYF; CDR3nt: TGTGCCAGCAGCCAATCGGGGGAGGGACGCATATACTACGAGCAGTACTTC
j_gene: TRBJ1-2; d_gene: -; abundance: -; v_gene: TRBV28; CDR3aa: CASSLSPYGYTF; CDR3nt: TGTGCCAGCAGTTTATCTCCCTATGGCTACACCTTC
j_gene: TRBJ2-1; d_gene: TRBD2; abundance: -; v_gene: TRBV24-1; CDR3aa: CATTSAREGHNEQFF; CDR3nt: TGTGCCACCACCTCCGCGCGGGAGGGGCACAATGAGCAGTTCTTC
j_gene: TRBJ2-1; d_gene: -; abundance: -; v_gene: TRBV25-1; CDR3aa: CASTLAGKYNEQFF; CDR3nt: TGTGCCAGCACCCTAGCCGGCAAATACAATGAGCAGTTCTTC
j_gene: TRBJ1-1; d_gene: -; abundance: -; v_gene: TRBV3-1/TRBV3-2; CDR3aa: CASSQGLFNTEAFF; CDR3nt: TGTGCCAGCAGCCAAGGGCTGTTCAACACTGAAGCTTTCTTT
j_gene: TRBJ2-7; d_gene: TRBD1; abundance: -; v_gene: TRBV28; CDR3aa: CASSLDRPSYEQYF; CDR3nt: TGTGCCAGCAGTTTGGACAGGCCCTCCTACGAGCAGTACTTC
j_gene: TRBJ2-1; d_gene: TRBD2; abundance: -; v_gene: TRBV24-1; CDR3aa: CATSDLIAGSYNEQFF; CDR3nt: TGTGCCACCAGTGATCTCATAGCGGGCTCCTACAATGAGCAGTTCTTC
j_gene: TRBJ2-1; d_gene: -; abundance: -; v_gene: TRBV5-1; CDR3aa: CASSLDLSYYNEQFF; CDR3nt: TGCGCCAGCAGCTTGGATCTCTCGTACTACAATGAGCAGTTCTTC
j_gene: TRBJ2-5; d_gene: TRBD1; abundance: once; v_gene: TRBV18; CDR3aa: CASSLLTGGRETQYF; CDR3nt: TGTGCCAGCTCACTTCTGACAGGGGGTAGGGAGACCCAGTACTTC
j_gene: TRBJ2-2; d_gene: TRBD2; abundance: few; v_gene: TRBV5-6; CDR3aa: CASSLAVSGINTGELFF; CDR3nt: TGTGCCAGCAGCTTGGCAGTTAGCGGGATAAACACCGGGGAGCTGTTTTTT
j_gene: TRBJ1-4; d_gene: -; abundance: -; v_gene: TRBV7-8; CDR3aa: CASSPRGGPNEKLFF; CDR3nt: TGTGCCAGCAGTCCGAGAGGAGGGCCTAATGAAAAACTGTTTTTT
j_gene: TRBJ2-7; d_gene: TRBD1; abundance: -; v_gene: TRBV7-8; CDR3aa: CASSLDRAYEQYF; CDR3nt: TGTGCCAGCAGTCTTGACAGGGCCTACGAGCAGTACTTC
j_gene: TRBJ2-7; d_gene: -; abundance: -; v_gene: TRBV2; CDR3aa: CASSVSTYEQYF; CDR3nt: TGTGCCAGCAGTGTCAGTACCTACGAGCAGTACTTC
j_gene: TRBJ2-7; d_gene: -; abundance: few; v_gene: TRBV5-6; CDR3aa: CASSLDAGRHEQYF; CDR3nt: TGTGCCAGCAGCTTGGATGCGGGGAGGCACGAGCAGTACTTC
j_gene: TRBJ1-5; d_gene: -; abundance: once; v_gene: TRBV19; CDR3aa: CASSSWSGQPQHF; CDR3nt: TGTGCCAGTAGTAGCTGGTCGGGGCAGCCCCAGCATTTT
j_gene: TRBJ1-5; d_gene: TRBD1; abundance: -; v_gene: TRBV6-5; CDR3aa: CASRALTGVQPQHF; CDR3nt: TGTGCCAGCAGGGCATTGACAGGGGTCCAGCCCCAGCATTTT
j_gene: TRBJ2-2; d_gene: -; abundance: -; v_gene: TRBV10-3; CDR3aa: CAISEDGVGELFF; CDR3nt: TGTGCCATCAGTGAGGACGGGGTTGGTGAGCTGTTTTTT
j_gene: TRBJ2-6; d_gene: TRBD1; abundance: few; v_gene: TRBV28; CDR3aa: CASSLYRDRGRRANVLTF; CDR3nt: TGTGCCAGCAGTTTATACCGGGACAGGGGGCGCAGGGCCAACGTCCTGACTTTC
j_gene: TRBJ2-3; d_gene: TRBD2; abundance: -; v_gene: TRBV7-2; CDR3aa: CASSSSGSLSDTQYF; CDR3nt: TGTGCCAGCAGCAGTAGCGGGAGTCTCTCAGATACGCAGTATTTT
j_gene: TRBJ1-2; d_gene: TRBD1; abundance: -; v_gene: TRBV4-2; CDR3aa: CASSQADRDRIYGYTF; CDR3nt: TGTGCCAGCAGCCAGGCGGACAGGGACAGGATCTATGGCTACACCTTC
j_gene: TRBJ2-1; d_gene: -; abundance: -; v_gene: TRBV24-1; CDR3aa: CATSARVLNEQFF; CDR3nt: TGTGCCACCAGTGCCAGGGTGTTAAATGAGCAGTTCTTC
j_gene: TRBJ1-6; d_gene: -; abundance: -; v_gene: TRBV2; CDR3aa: CASSEQGANSPLHF; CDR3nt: TGTGCCAGCAGTGAACAGGGCGCTAATTCACCCCTCCACTTT
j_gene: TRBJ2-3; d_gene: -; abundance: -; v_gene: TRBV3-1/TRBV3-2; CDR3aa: CASSLQTAPTDTQYF; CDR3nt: TGTGCCAGCAGCCTCCAAACAGCTCCCACAGATACGCAGTATTTT
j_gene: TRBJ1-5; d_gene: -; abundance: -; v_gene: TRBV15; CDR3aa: CATSREERTVNQPQHF; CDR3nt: TGTGCCACCAGCAGAGAAGAAAGGACAGTCAATCAGCCCCAGCATTTT
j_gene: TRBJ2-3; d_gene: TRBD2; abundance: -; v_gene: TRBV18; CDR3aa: CASSRLPSGRATDTQYF; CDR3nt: TGTGCCAGCTCACGACTTCCTAGCGGGAGGGCCACAGATACGCAGTATTTT
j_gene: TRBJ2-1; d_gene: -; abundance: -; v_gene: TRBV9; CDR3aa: CASSLGSGSYNEQFF; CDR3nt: TGTGCCAGCAGCCTGGGAAGCGGGTCCTACAATGAGCAGTTCTTC
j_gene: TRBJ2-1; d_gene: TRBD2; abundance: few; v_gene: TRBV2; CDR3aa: CASTSTTAGDNERFF; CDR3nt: TGTGCCAGCACCTCAACTACAGCGGGGGACAATGAGCGGTTCTTC
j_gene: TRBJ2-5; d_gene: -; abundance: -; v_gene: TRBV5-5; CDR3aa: CASSLSGQETQYF; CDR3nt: TGTGCCAGCAGCTTAAGCGGACAAGAGACCCAGTACTTC
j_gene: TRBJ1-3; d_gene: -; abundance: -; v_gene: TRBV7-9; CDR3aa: CASSLRGGSGNTIYF; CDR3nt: TGTGCCAGCAGCTTAAGGGGAGGGTCTGGAAACACCATATATTTT
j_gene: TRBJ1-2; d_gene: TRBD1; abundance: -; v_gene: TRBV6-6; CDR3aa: CASSLLRDRGLESYGYTF; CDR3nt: TGTGCCAGCAGTCTCCTCCGGGACAGGGGGCTTGAAAGCTATGGCTACACCTTC
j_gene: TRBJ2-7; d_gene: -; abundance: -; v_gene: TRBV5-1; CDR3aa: CASSLEAGVYYEQYF; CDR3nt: TGCGCCAGCAGCTTGGAGGCAGGGGTTTACTACGAGCAGTACTTC
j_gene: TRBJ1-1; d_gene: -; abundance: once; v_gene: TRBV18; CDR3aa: CASSPRGDNTEAFF; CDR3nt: TGTGCCAGCTCGCCCCGGGGGGATAACACTGAAGCTTTCTTT